This TCR beta chain came from a study of T cells in Graves' hyperthyroidism and ophthalmopathy (dated by TCRdb to the late 2010s). A note on the overall study: Peripheral blood was collected at initial diagnosis, before any treatment. TCR V-J signatures able to tell the groups apart were searched for in a discovery cohort of about a hundred patients, of whom fewer than 45 had Graves' ophthalmopathy and around 56 had stable Graves' hyperthyroidism. Prospective prediction of ophthalmopathy was tested in an independent validation cohort consisting of some 20 hyperthyroidism patients and approximately 16 patients who later progressed to ophthalmopathy. The approximately 98 discovery patients were randomly divided into training and test sets at a 7:3 ratio. In roughly six Graves' hyperthyroidism patients, the study also compared T-cell repertoires from thyroid tissue with T-cell repertoires from blood. After sampling, hyperthyroidism patients received methimazole starting at 30 mg daily, and ophthalmopathy patients received high-dose intravenous methylprednisolone. The paper describes TCR Vbeta CDR3 sequencing of 135 peripheral blood samples, made up of roughly 40 ophthalmopathy patients, some 76 hyperthyroidism patients and roughly 17 progressor patients.

For this clonotype: Its antigen has not been determined. Within one base of it there is no much larger clone, and no base qualities were kept.

Ophthalmopathy patients had moderately to severely active disease, Clinical Activity Score of at least 3, NOSPECS grade of at least 4, and duration under 3 months. Patients with uncontrolled infections, other autoimmune diseases, pregnancy or lactation were excluded. Diagnoses were established on the basis of clinical symptoms, serum thyroxine and TRAb, thyroid ultrasound, and orbital computed tomography. PBMCs were isolated from approximately 10 ml of fresh peripheral blood by Ficoll-Paque density gradient centrifugation. Total RNA was extracted using Trizol reagent, and RNA quality was assessed on an Agilent 2100 Bioanalyzer. Overall results and qualifications from the work: Sample size was not statistically predetermined, and blinding of investigators to group allocation was not performed. In validation, the model predicted progression to ophthalmopathy a median of roughly 6.1 months before onset, with about 71% sensitivity and roughly 77% specificity. A 13 V-J signature model separated ophthalmopathy from stable hyperthyroidism, with over 85% sensitivity and 81.08% specificity in cross-validation and 80%/75% in testing. Most expanded thyroid clonotypes (frequency above 0.001) were also found in blood, which suggests that blood repertoires may mirror thyroid immune responses.

Deletion took 6 bases off V and 3 bases off J, with a span of 9 bases between the germline ends. Reading the germline V gene gives CDR1 SGHRS and CDR2 YFSETQ. CDR3 length: 13 amino acids, cysteine to phenylalanine. Only the CDR3 region is kept as DNA, spanning 39 bases read in frame from base 1. TCR beta CDR3 regions were amplified from RNA transcripts. The first round of RT-PCR for the TCR CDR3 was performed with the HTBI primer set and the Qiagen OneStep RT-PCR kit. The libraries were constructed in a second round of multiplex PCR and then size-selected and purified. The libraries were sequenced on an Illumina HiSeq2000 using paired-end 100 bp reads. The paper's data handling went like this. SOAPnuke was used to process the raw data, throwing out any read that contained adapters or uncalled bases, had a mean Phred below 15, or lacked an exact constant-primer or identifier match. COPE v1.2.5 was used to merge the high-quality paired reads, and each unique nucleotide sequence was defined as a clonotype. Clonotypes were aligned to IMGT TRBV, TRBD and TRBJ reference segments using MiTCR v1.1. The analysis included only V-J combinations with a frequency above 0.0001, which together covered around 99% of the repertoires. A TCS score was defined as the ratio of F50 (clonal expansion) to E x V (chaos), with BLOSUM62-based TCRdist applied between CDR3 peptides within each V-J. Welch's t-statistics and random forest reduced just over 500 V-J features to around 14, which were used in a naive Bayes classifier (R e1071). TCRdb took the public reads, trimmed them with fastp at Q25, ran MiXCR for clone calling and kept in-frame beta chains. Entries are consolidated by CDR3 protein sequence, retaining the most common genes and DNA. The V and J calls, along with clone size, are taken from TCRdb and not from the paper's own processing. Here the sample has some 350,000 distinct CDR3 sequences; roughly 15% occur a single time. The ten largest account for under 25% of the sample.

Specimen: blood. The receptor chain draws on TRBV5-1 and TRBJ2-2; no D gene is confidently identified. The sequence was obtained from a woman aged 60-75 years with Graves' ophthalmopathy. For the CDR3, the sequence is CASKTDDTGELFF. The sequenced DNA: TGCGCCAGCAAGACGGACGACACCGGGGAGCTGTTTTTT.